This T cell receptor beta chain was found in a study of T cell responses to AZD1222 COVID-19 vaccine. Some clones are missing from TCRdb's copy, which holds only in-frame ones; the method was immunoSEQ multiplex PCR. The sample records 85,000 to 90,000 clones, approximately 88% being singletons. This CDR3 spans 14 amino acids. Germline lookup yields CDR1 SNHLY and CDR2 FYNNEI. With 8 bases removed from V and 4 bases from J, the gap between germline ends came to 16 bases. Sequenced here: peripheral blood, sampled 28 days after the second AZD1222 dose. V gene TRBV2 combines with J gene TRBJ2-3; a possible D gene is TRBD2 (5 bases). The receptor's source is an adult who received the AZD1222 COVID-19 vaccine. Written as DNA, the CDR3 is TGTGCCAGCTCTGCGGGTATGAGTGCAGATACGCAGTATTTT. Its protein product is CASSAGMSADTQYF.